The 24 T cell receptor beta chains below all came from one sample that was sequenced in a study of blood T cell repertoires in COVID-19. Repertoires were generated with immunoSEQ multiplex PCR, while TCRdb's copy carries only in-frame clones and drops some. The table shows about 280,000 clones, with 88% occurring only once. Sequencing input: peripheral blood. The receptors here all came from a woman younger than 45 with COVID-19, enrolled during active disease.

The CDR3 protein is CASSGTGSGNIQYF. The CDR3 DNA sequence: TGTGCCAGCAGTGGGACAGGGTCTGGAAACATTCAGTACTTC. The rearrangement uses TRBV2 and TRBJ2-4; 8 positions agree with TRBD1. From germline, CDR1 is SNHLY and CDR2 FYNNEI. The CDR3 loop spans 14 amino acids. V shed 4 bases, J shed 6 bases, and the junction held 5 bases outside the gene matches.

The chain links TRBV5-1 to TRBJ2-1; tentatively, D is TRBD2 (6 bases). Between the trimmed V and J ends, which lost 0 bases and 8 bases, there was a span of 12 bases. Germline V gene sequence: CDR1 SGHRS, CDR2 YFSETQ. The CDR3 consists of 14 residues. The CDR3 is CASSLVGGAHEQFF. The CDR3 nucleotides are TGCGCCAGCAGCTTGGTAGGAGGGGCTCATGAGCAGTTCTTC. The full variable domain, rest sourced from reference TRBV5-1 and TRBJ2-1, is KAGVTQTPRYLIKTRGQQVTLSCSPISGHRSVSWYQQTPGQGLQFLFEYFSETQRNKGNFPGRFSGRQFSNSRSEMNVSTLELGDSALYLCASSLVGGAHEQFFGPGTRLTVL.

The V call is TRBV6-6, the J call TRBJ2-2; 12 positions agree with TRBD2. The CDR3 has 16 amino acids. The ends lost 7 bases at V and 0 bases at J; junction bases unmatched: 3. In germline, CDR1 is MNHNY, CDR2 SVGAGI (reference sequence). CDR3 region: CASTRTSGANTGELFF. The CDR3 nucleotides read TGTGCCAGCACCAGGACTAGCGGGGCGAACACCGGGGAGCTGTTTTTT.

The chain recombines TRBV4-1 with TRBJ2-7, with 7 bases identical to TRBD2. Germline V gives CDR1 MGHRA, CDR2 YSYEKL. This CDR3 is 16 amino acids long. Trimming removed 0 bases from V and 4 bases from J; junction bases left unmatched: 9. CDR3 residues: CASSQDGRGRSYEQYF. Written as DNA, the CDR3 is TGCGCCAGCAGCCAAGATGGGAGGGGTCGGTCGTACGAGCAGTACTTC.

The chain links TRBV25-1 to TRBJ1-1, with a tentative D call TRBD1 (5 bases). In germline, CDR1 is MGHDK, CDR2 SYGVNS. CDR3 length: 13 amino acids. Trimming cost V 4 bases and J 5 bases, with 11 bases left between them. CDR3 sequence (DNA): TGTGCCAGCAGTGCCCCGGAGGGGACTGAAGCTTTCTTT. Translating gives CASSAPEGTEAFF.

The chain uses TRBV18 and TRBJ2-5, with a possible D match to TRBD2 (6 bases). V was shortened by 1 base and J by 5 bases, with 11 bases between the two germline ends. The CDR3 loop spans 14 amino acids. CDR1 is KGHSH and CDR2 is LQKENI in the germline V gene. CDR3 DNA: TGTGCCAGCTCACCACTTGCGGGATCGGAGACCCAGTACTTC. This gives the protein CASSPLAGSETQYF.

This clone occurred once. DNA of the CDR3: TGTGCCAGTTCCAAACAGGGGATCGGCTCCTACGAGCAGTACTTC. It yields the protein CASSKQGIGSYEQYF. The rearrangement links TRBV19 to TRBJ2-7, with 7 bases that match TRBD1. V lost 8 bases and J lost 0; bases outside the gene matches: 10. Per germline, CDR1 LNHDA and CDR2 SQIVND (reference sequence). The CDR3 runs to 15 residues.

The chain combines TRBV5-5 with TRBJ2-7; 12 bases are a match to TRBD2. V lost 1 base to trimming and J lost 6 bases; unmatched junction nucleotides: 2. Germline V gene lookup returns CDR1 SGHKS and CDR2 YYEKEE (reference sequence). This CDR3 is 14 amino acids long. CDR3 residues: CASSLPGLAGEQYF. Written as DNA, the CDR3 is TGTGCCAGCAGCTTGCCGGGACTAGCGGGCGAGCAGTACTTC.

The chain recombines TRBV4-1 with TRBJ1-2, with D tentatively TRBD1 (5 bases). There are 16 residues in the CDR3. The germline V gene has CDR1 MGHRA and CDR2 YSYEKL. Trimming removed 5 bases from V and 4 bases from J, with 20 bases in between. CDR3 residues: CASSYTLDSPPYGYTF. DNA for the CDR3: TGCGCCAGCAGCTATACCCTTGACAGCCCACCCTATGGCTACACCTTC.

This rearrangement joins TRBV7-2 to TRBJ2-5; 15 bases fit TRBD2. Germline V gives CDR1 SGHTA, CDR2 FQGNSA. This CDR3 is built from 18 residues. Unmatched junction bases numbered 14, after V lost 5 bases and J lost 7 bases. The CDR3 DNA reads TGTGCCAGCAGCCCAGGGACTAGCGGGAGGACCCGGGAGTTGACCCAGTACTTC. This codes for CASSPGTSGRTRELTQYF.

The rearrangement joins TRBV4-1 to TRBJ2-7; the match to TRBD2 covers 10 bases. The CDR3 contains 17 residues. From germline, CDR1 is MGHRA and CDR2 YSYEKL. With 2 bases clipped from V and 0 bases from J, the junction kept 7 bases outside the gene matches. The CDR3 protein is CASSQSLPSGSSYEQYF. The CDR3 nucleotides are TGCGCCAGCAGCCAAAGCCTCCCTAGCGGGAGCTCCTACGAGCAGTACTTC.

The chain combines TRBV30 with TRBJ2-3, with D possibly being TRBD2 (6 bases). CDR1 and CDR2 (germline): GTSNPN, SVGIG (reference sequence). The CDR3 spans 15 residues. V lost 4 bases, J lost 0 bases, and 14 bases lay in between. CDR3: CAWIHPGLSTDTQYF. CDR3 coding DNA: TGTGCCTGGATTCACCCGGGACTGAGCACAGATACGCAGTATTTT.

The chain joins TRBV7-3 to TRBJ1-1; D unclear. Germline CDR1 is SGHTA and CDR2 is FQGTGA. This CDR3 is 14 amino acids long. Trimming pared 1 base from V and 1 base from J, leaving 7 bases between. Here the CDR3 reads CASSLSRQNTEAFF. The CDR3 coding sequence is TGTGCCAGCAGCTTAAGTAGACAGAACACTGAAGCTTTCTTT. The complete variable domain, with remaining parts taken from reference TRBV7-3 and TRBJ1-1, reads GAGVSQTPSNKVTEKGKYVELRCDPISGHTALYWYRQSLGQGPEFLIYFQGTGAADDSGLPNDRFFAVRPEGSVSTLKIQRTERGDSAVYLCASSLSRQNTEAFFGQGTRLTVV.

The chain links TRBV4-3 to TRBJ2-1; 10 bases are a match to TRBD2. CDR3 size: 20 residues. J lost 8 bases, V lost 3 bases, and 22 bases had no gene match. Germline CDR1 reads LGHNA; CDR2 reads YSLEER. The CDR3 loop reads CASSQKPILAGAPFGDEQFF. DNA of the CDR3: TGCGCCAGCAGCCAGAAACCAATCCTAGCGGGAGCCCCCTTCGGTGATGAGCAGTTCTTC.

The chain couples TRBV12-3 or TRBV12-4 to TRBJ2-7, with D tentatively TRBD2 (7 bases). The length of the CDR3 is 13 residues. Between the trimmed V and J ends, which lost 5 bases and 5 bases, there was a span of 13 bases. CDR3 protein: CASSPSGGHEQYF. The CDR3 bases are TGTGCCAGCAGTCCATCGGGGGGCCACGAGCAGTACTTC.

CDR3 protein: CASSDQRGGGGYTF. CDR3 DNA: TGTGCCAGCAGCGACCAAAGGGGGGGAGGAGGCTACACCTTC. This chain connects TRBV21-1 to TRBJ1-2. TRBV21-1 is recorded as a pseudogene. This CDR3 region has 14 residues.

The genes are TRBV18 and TRBJ2-3, with TRBD1 matching over 9 bases. This CDR3 region has 15 residues. With V trimmed by 3 bases and J by 4 bases, 5 bases remained unmatched. The V gene's germline CDR1 is KGHSH and CDR2 LQKENI. This CDR3 reads CASSPYDRGADTQYF. The CDR3 nucleotides read TGTGCCAGCTCACCCTACGACAGGGGGGCAGATACGCAGTATTTT.

The V gene is TRBV6-2 or TRBV6-3, the J gene TRBJ2-7, with TRBD1 identical over 7 bases. This CDR3 has 15 residues. Germline lookup yields CDR1 MNHEY and CDR2 SVGEGT. Trimming cost V 0 bases and J 1 base; bases outside gene matches: 3. The CDR3 sequence is CASSYSTGTSYEQYF. In DNA form, the CDR3 reads TGTGCCAGCAGTTACTCGACAGGGACATCCTACGAGCAGTACTTC.

The J gene is TRBJ1-2, the V gene TRBV30; 8 nucleotides line up with TRBD1. This CDR3 comprises 12 residues. V dropped 4 bases and J dropped 10; count of bases not matched to a gene: 8. CDR1 GTSNPN and CDR2 SVGIG come from the germline V gene (reference sequence). CDR3 coding DNA: TGTGCCTGGATCAGGACAGGGACAGACTACACCTTC. It translates to CAWIRTGTDYTF.

The V gene is TRBV29-1, the J gene TRBJ2-4; TRBD2 might be the D (6 bases). The ends were cut back, 6 bases at V and 1 base at J, with 10 bases in the middle. The CDR3 is made up of 13 amino acids. Germline CDR1 reads SQVTM; CDR2 reads ANQGSEA. The CDR3 region has the DNA TGCAGCGTCCTTGGGGGGGCCAAAAACATTCAGTACTTC. Residues: CSVLGGAKNIQYF.

The chain couples TRBV4-3 to TRBJ2-1; 11 bases agree with TRBD1. The CDR3 is 16 residues long. Germline V gives CDR1 LGHNA, CDR2 YSLEER. The V and J ends lost 2 bases and 10 bases, in that order; junction bases with no gene match: 10. This chain's CDR3 is CASSQYRTGGFREQFF. CDR3 bases: TGCGCCAGCAGCCAATATAGGACAGGGGGCTTCAGGGAGCAGTTCTTC.

This clone was picked up one time. The J gene is TRBJ1-6, the V gene TRBV9; 7 nucleotides line up with TRBD1. V was pared by 3 bases and J by 9 bases, with 6 bases of the junction left unmatched. The CDR3 consists of 14 residues. Germline assignment: CDR1 SGDLS and CDR2 YYNGEE. CDR3 amino acids: CASSARGPGSPLHF. In DNA, the CDR3 is TGTGCCAGCAGCGCTAGGGGGCCCGGTTCACCCCTCCACTTT.

The V call is TRBV29-1, the J call TRBJ2-3; TRBD2 aligns across 10 bases. V was clipped by 6 bases and J by 6 bases; unmatched bases: 12. Germline V gene sequence: CDR1 SQVTM, CDR2 ANQGSEA. The CDR3 is 15 amino acids. The CDR3 sequence: CSVEILAGRGDTQYF. DNA of the CDR3: TGCAGCGTAGAGATACTAGCGGGACGGGGGGATACGCAGTATTTT.

The gene calls are TRBV5-8 and TRBJ2-1, with D tentatively TRBD1 (5 bases). V was shortened by 1 base and J by 0 bases, with 8 bases between the two germline ends. The length of the CDR3 is 15 residues. Germline-derived CDR1 and CDR2 are SGHTS and YDEGEE. The CDR3 is CASSLFTGSYNEQFF. The CDR3 DNA is TGTGCCAGCAGCTTGTTCACAGGCTCCTACAATGAGCAGTTCTTC.